This TCR beta chain is drawn from a study of T cell responses to AZD1222 COVID-19 vaccine. Study information: Doses given second, at about 4 or about 12 weeks, were pooled. Study results and caveats: The donors showed a predominance of white British ancestry and of females, with possible underestimation of clonal diversity.

Profiled with immunoSEQ multiplex PCR; TCRdb holds only in-frame clones, not every one. Here the sample spans roughly 150,000 clones, nearly 95% being singletons. The ends were cut back, 8 bases at V and 4 bases at J, with 18 bases in the middle. The CDR3 runs to 14 residues. Germline V gene lookup returns CDR1 LGHDT and CDR2 YNNKEL (reference sequence). Of note for this clone: The antigen is undetermined.

The receptor was derived from an adult in good health. Specimen: peripheral blood, collected on day 0 of AZD1222 vaccination. This chain connects TRBV3-1 (or the pseudogene TRBV3-2) to TRBJ2-7; D ambiguous. The DNA for the CDR3 is TGTGCCAGCGGGTCGGGCTTTCCTCGATACGAGCAGTACTTC. It is translated as CASGSGFPRYEQYF.